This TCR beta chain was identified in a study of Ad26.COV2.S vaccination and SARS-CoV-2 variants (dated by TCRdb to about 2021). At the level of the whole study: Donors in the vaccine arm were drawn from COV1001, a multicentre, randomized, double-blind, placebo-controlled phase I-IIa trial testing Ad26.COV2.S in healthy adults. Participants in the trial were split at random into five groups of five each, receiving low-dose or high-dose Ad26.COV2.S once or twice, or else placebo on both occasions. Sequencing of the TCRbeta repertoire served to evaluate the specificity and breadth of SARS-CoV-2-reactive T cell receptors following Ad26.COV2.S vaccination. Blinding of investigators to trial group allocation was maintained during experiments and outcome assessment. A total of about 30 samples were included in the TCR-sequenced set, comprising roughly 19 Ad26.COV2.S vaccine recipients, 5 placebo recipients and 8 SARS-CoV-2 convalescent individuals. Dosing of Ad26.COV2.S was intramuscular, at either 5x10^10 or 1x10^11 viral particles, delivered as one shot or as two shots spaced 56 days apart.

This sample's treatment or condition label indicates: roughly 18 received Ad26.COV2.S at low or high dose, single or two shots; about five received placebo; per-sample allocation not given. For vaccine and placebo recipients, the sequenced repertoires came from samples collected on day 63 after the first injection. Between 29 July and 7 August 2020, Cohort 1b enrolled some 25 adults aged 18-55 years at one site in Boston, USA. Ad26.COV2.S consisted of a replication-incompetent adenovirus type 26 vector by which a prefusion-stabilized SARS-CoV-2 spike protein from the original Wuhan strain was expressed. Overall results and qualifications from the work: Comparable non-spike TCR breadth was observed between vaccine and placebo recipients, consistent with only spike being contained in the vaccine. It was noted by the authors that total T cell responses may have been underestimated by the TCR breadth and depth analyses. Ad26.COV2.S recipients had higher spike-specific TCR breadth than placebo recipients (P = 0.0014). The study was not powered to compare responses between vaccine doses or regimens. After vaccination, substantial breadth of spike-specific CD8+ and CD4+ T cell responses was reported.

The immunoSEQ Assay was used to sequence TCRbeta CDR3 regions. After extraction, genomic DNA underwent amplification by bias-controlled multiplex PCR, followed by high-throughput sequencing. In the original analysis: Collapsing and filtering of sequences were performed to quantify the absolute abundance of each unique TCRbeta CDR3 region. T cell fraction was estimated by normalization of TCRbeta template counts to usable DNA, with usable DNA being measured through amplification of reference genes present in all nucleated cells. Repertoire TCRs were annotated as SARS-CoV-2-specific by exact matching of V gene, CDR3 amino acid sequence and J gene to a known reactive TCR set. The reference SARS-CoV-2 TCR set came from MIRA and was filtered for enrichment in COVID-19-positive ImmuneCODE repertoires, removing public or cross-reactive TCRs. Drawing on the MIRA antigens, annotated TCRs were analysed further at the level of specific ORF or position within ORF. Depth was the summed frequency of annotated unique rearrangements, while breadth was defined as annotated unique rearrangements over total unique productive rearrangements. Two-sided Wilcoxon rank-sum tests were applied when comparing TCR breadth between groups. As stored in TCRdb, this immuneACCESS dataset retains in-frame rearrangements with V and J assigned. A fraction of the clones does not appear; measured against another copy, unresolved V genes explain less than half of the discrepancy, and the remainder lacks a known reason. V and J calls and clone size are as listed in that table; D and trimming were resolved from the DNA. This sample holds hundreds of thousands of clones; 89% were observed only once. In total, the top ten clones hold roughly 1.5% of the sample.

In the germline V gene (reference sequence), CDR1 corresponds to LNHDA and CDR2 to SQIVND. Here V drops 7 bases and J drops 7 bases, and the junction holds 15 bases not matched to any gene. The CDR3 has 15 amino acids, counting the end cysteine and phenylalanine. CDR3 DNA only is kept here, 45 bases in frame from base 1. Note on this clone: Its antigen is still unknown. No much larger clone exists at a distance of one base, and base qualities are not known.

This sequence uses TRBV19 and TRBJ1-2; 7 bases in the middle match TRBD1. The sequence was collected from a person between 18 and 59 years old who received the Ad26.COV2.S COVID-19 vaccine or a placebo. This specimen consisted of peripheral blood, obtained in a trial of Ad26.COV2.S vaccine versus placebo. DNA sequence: TGTGCCAGTAACCCCCCAGGACAGGTCTTATTTGGCTACACCTTC. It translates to CASNPPGQVLFGYTF.